This T cell receptor (beta chain) came from a study of radiotherapy plus CTLA-4 blockade in lung cancer. Looking at the study overall: Across the patients, objective responses occurred in under 20%, and disease control in under 35%.

Libraries were prepared by immunoSEQ multiplex PCR; TCRdb keeps only in-frame clonotypes and omits some of them. The table has about 55,000 clones, 82% seen once. The study's findings and limits: Reported findings show early blood T cell clone dynamics, with interferon-beta, best predicted response. Tumor-origin TCR clones grew in blood after radiotherapy plus ipilimumab.

V lost 3 bases and J 3 bases, leaving 14 bases between the germline ends. The V gene's germline CDR1 is LGHNA and CDR2 YSLEER. The CDR3 covers 15 residues. This clone appeared a single time. What it binds is not known. Each patient with chemo-refractory metastatic non-small-cell lung cancer was treated with focal radiation plus CTLA-4 blockade using ipilimumab. V is TRBV4-3 and J is TRBJ1-1, with a weak D call TRBD1 (5 bases). The receptor's source is a human donor with non-small cell lung cancer whose response to radiotherapy plus ipilimumab could not be evaluated. The specimen comprised peripheral blood, sampled from a patient treated with radiotherapy plus ipilimumab. The CDR3 DNA follows: TGCGCCAGCAGCCAGCAGGGTGTCGGAGACACTGAAGCTTTCTTT. Residues: CASSQQGVGDTEAFF.